These 9 T cell receptor beta chains came from one sample sequenced in a study of blood T cell repertoires in COVID-19 (dated by TCRdb to 2020 to 2021). Libraries were made using the immunoSEQ multiplex PCR assay. TCRdb's version of the immuneACCESS table is confined to in-frame rearrangements and falls short of the full clone set. An unresolved V gene accounts for under half of the shortfall where checked; the remainder is of unknown origin. The table for this sample lists about 270,000 clones; under 90% of them were counted only once. Together, the top ten hold less than 3% of the sample. Sequencing was carried out using peripheral blood. The receptors were sampled from a woman aged 55 to 70 with active or convalescent COVID-19.

This sequence joins TRBV7-2 and TRBJ1-1; 9 nucleotides line up with TRBD1. V lost 6 bases, J lost 5 bases, and 10 bases stayed unmatched. The CDR3 sequence is 15 residues long. CDR1 and CDR2 from the germline V gene are SGHTA and FQGNSA. This chain's CDR3 is CASRTTTGGGTEAFF. CDR3 bases: TGTGCCAGCAGGACAACGACAGGGGGAGGTACTGAAGCTTTCTTT.

The genes are TRBV2 and TRBJ1-5, with 7 bases matching TRBD1. The CDR3 is made up of 16 amino acids. V shed 5 bases and J 2 bases; nucleotides not matched to a gene: 9. Germline CDR1 and CDR2: SNHLY and FYNNEI. The chain's CDR3 is CASSSNPQGGNQPQHF. The CDR3 coding sequence is TGTGCCAGCAGTTCTAACCCGCAGGGGGGCAATCAGCCCCAGCATTTT.

The chain carries TRBV10-1 and TRBJ1-1; TRBD1 might be the D (5 bases). CDR3 size: 14 residues. Trimming shortened V by 0 bases and J by 6 bases, and 11 bases separated the two germline ends. Germline CDR1 is WNHNN and CDR2 is SYGVQD (reference sequence). CDR3 DNA: TGCGCCAGCAGTGAGTCGGGGGACTGGGCTGAAGCTTTCTTT. It is translated as CASSESGDWAEAFF.

This clone is a singleton in its sample. The chain uses TRBV9 and TRBJ1-4; possible D gene TRBD1, 6 bases. CDR1 and CDR2 (germline): SGDLS, YYNGEE. V was trimmed by 4 bases and J by 4 bases, leaving 11 bases between them. The CDR3 is 14 residues long. CDR3 DNA sequence: TGTGCCAGCAGCCCAGGACAGAATAATGAAAAACTGTTTTTT. This encodes CASSPGQNNEKLFF.

The CDR3 DNA follows: TGTGCCAGCAGTTCGCCGGGCTACGAGCAGTACTTC. Encoded protein: CASSSPGYEQYF. The V call is TRBV27, the J call TRBJ2-7; D is ambiguous. This CDR3 has 12 amino acids. V lost 4 bases and J 3 bases, leaving 7 bases between the germline ends. Germline CDR1 MNHEY, CDR2 SMNVEV (reference sequence).

The chain combines TRBV18 with TRBJ1-4, with D maybe TRBD1 (5 bases). CDR1 is KGHSH and CDR2 is LQKENI in the germline V gene. V shed 0 bases and J shed 6 bases, with 8 bases lying between them. The CDR3 is 14 amino acids. CDR3 DNA sequence: TGTGCCAGCTCACCACCCCAACAGGATGAAAAACTGTTTTTT. Residues: CASSPPQQDEKLFF.

The CDR3 nucleotides are TGTGCCAGCAGCTCGGGACAGGCCCTGAGGGCCGGGGAGCTGTTTTTT. Its protein product is CASSSGQALRAGELFF. The V and J genes are TRBV9 and TRBJ2-2; 8 positions match TRBD1. Germline V gene lookup returns CDR1 SGDLS and CDR2 YYNGEE. Trimming at V came to 4 bases and at J to 6 bases, leaving 11 bases not matched to a gene. This CDR3 comprises 16 residues. The whole variable domain, remainder taken from reference TRBV9 and TRBJ2-2, is DSGVTQTPKHLITATGQRVTLRCSPRSGDLSVYWYQQSLDQGLQFLIQYYNGEERAKGNILERFSAQQFPDLHSELNLSSLELGDSALYFCASSSGQALRAGELFFGEGSRLTVL.

The chain links TRBV6-6 to TRBJ1-3; D uncertain. CDR3 length equals 13 residues. Germline loops: CDR1 MNHNY, CDR2 SVGAGI (reference sequence). V was cut by 10 bases and J by 2 bases, with 12 bases left in between. CDR3 sequence (DNA): TGTGCCACCAGGAGTGCGCCTGGAAACACCATATATTTT. This encodes CATRSAPGNTIYF.

The chain carries TRBV5-4 and TRBJ2-5; 8 nucleotides agree with TRBD2. CDR1 and CDR2 (germline): SGHNT, YYREEE (reference sequence). The CDR3 is 16 amino acids. The V and J ends lost 0 bases and 4 bases, in that order; junction bases with no gene match: 8. In DNA form, the CDR3 reads TGTGCCAGCAGCTTGGATCTGCGGGGGGTGGGAGAGACCCAGTACTTC. It is translated as CASSLDLRGVGETQYF.